Listed below are T cell receptor beta chains from one sample, sequenced in a study of shared clonotypes between healthy human individuals. TCRdb's copy holds only in-frame clones and misses some; the assay was immunoSEQ multiplex PCR. Here the sample spans roughly 2,000,000 clones, 93% being singletons. Sequencing input: naive CD8+ T cells from PBMCs. The source is a young man in good health. Some clones in this sample may be carry-over from other donors' samples. The CDR3 runs from the conserved cysteine through the conserved F or W. The D gene is left open where the match is weak. Rows give clone size only sometimes, using once, few, many, or a class for an expanded clone.

V: TRBV27; D: -; J: TRBJ2-1; size: -; DNA: TGTGCCAGCAGTTTTTTTAACAGGGTGAATGAGCAGTTCTTC; CDR3: CASSFFNRVNEQFF
V: TRBV27; D: TRBD1; J: TRBJ2-1; size: -; DNA: TGTGCCAGCAGTCTACAGGGGCCCTACAATGAGCAGTTCTTC; CDR3: CASSLQGPYNEQFF
V: TRBV2; D: TRBD2; J: TRBJ2-7; size: -; DNA: TGTGCCAGCAGTGAAGGTAGCGGGAGTATCTACGAGCAGTACTTC; CDR3: CASSEGSGSIYEQYF
V: TRBV7-8; D: -; J: TRBJ2-1; size: -; DNA: TGTGCCAGCAGCCCAACTCTCATTGGGGGGCAGAACTACAATGAGCAGTTCTTC; CDR3: CASSPTLIGGQNYNEQFF
V: TRBV9; D: TRBD1; J: TRBJ2-3; size: -; DNA: TGTGCCAGCAGTCGAACCCCGACAGGGGTCGCAGATACGCAGTATTTT; CDR3: CASSRTPTGVADTQYF
V: TRBV27; D: -; J: TRBJ1-5; size: -; DNA: TGTGCCAGCAGTTTATCGGCGGGTGCAGGTAATCAGCCCCAGCATTTT; CDR3: CASSLSAGAGNQPQHF
V: TRBV27; D: TRBD2; J: TRBJ2-3; size: -; DNA: TGTGCCAGCAGGTCTCGGGGGGGCGGGGATACGCAGTATTTT; CDR3: CASRSRGGGDTQYF
V: TRBV29-1; D: -; J: TRBJ1-1; size: few; DNA: TGCAGCGTTGGGCCAAACCTGAACACTGAAGCTTTCTTT; CDR3: CSVGPNLNTEAFF
V: TRBV6-5; D: -; J: TRBJ2-5; size: -; DNA: TGTGCCAGCAGTTACTCGCCTCGGCAGGGGGGAGAGACCCAGTACTTC; CDR3: CASSYSPRQGGETQYF
V: TRBV30; D: -; J: TRBJ2-1; size: -; DNA: TGTGCCTGGAGTGTTGGCGGAAACTACAATGAGCAGTTCTTC; CDR3: CAWSVGGNYNEQFF
V: TRBV27; D: TRBD2; J: TRBJ2-2; size: -; DNA: TGTGCCAGCAGTTCAGGGACTAGCCCTTCGCCGGAACCTTACACCGGGGAGCTGTTTTTT; CDR3: CASSSGTSPSPEPYTGELFF
V: TRBV29-1; D: -; J: TRBJ2-1; size: -; DNA: TGCAGCGTTGAAGGGTCGACGGGGACGGGGAACTACAATGAGCAGTTCTTC; CDR3: CSVEGSTGTGNYNEQFF
V: TRBV2; D: TRBD1; J: TRBJ1-1; size: once; DNA: TGTGCCAGCATTATCCAGGGGGCGGATGAAGCTTTCTTT; CDR3: CASIIQGADEAFF
V: TRBV30; D: -; J: TRBJ2-7; size: -; DNA: TGTGCCTGGAGTGTGGGAGCTCTCGAGCAGTACTTC; CDR3: CAWSVGALEQYF
V: TRBV9; D: TRBD1; J: TRBJ1-1; size: -; DNA: TGTGCCAGCAGCGTCAGGGGGTCGAACACTGAAGCTTTCTTT; CDR3: CASSVRGSNTEAFF
V: TRBV27; D: TRBD2; J: TRBJ2-2; size: -; DNA: TGTGCCAGCAGTCCACTCTCGGGGCAGGTGACTAGCGGCACCGGGGAGCTGTTTTTT; CDR3: CASSPLSGQVTSGTGELFF
V: TRBV9; D: -; J: TRBJ1-1; size: -; DNA: TGTGCCAGCAGCGTGTGGGGGGCAGGGGACACTGAAGCTTTCTTT; CDR3: CASSVWGAGDTEAFF
V: TRBV7-9; D: -; J: TRBJ2-7; size: -; DNA: TGTGCCAGCAGCAAGCTTGGGGCAGGGAACGCCTACGAGCAGTACTTC; CDR3: CASSKLGAGNAYEQYF
V: TRBV6-5; D: -; J: TRBJ2-1; size: -; DNA: TGTGCCAGCAGTTACTCTAGACAGTACAATGAGCAGTTCTTC; CDR3: CASSYSRQYNEQFF
V: TRBV15; D: -; J: TRBJ1-3; size: once; DNA: TGTGCCACGACTCCGGGACTCTCGTCTGGAAACACCATATATTTT; CDR3: CATTPGLSSGNTIYF
V: TRBV15; D: TRBD2; J: TRBJ2-7; size: -; DNA: TGTGCCACCAGCAGTCCTAGCGGGAGAACGGTTGTCCGGAACGAGCAGTACTTC; CDR3: CATSSPSGRTVVRNEQYF
V: TRBV9; D: TRBD2; J: TRBJ2-2; size: -; DNA: TGTGCCAGCAGCGTAGTTGAGCGGGAGTGGACCGGGGAGCTGTTTTTT; CDR3: CASSVVEREWTGELFF
V: TRBV9; D: -; J: TRBJ2-1; size: -; DNA: TGTGCCAGCAGCGGCCTCGGGCTCCACAATGAGCAGTTCTTC; CDR3: CASSGLGLHNEQFF
V: TRBV15; D: -; J: TRBJ1-1; size: -; DNA: TGTGCCACCAGCAGAGTACGGTCAGGGGAGGCTTTCTTT; CDR3: CATSRVRSGEAFF
V: TRBV9; D: -; J: TRBJ2-7; size: -; DNA: TGTGCCAGCAGCGTAGGAGTTGAGGTCGATTGGCAAGAGCAGTACTTC; CDR3: CASSVGVEVDWQEQYF
V: TRBV10-3; D: TRBD1; J: TRBJ1-2; size: -; DNA: TGTGCCATCAGCGGTAAGGACAGGAAGGATGGCTACACCTTC; CDR3: CAISGKDRKDGYTF
V: TRBV15; D: TRBD1; J: TRBJ2-7; size: -; DNA: TGTGCCACCAGCATTGACCGGGACAGGGGATCCTACGAGCAGTACTTC; CDR3: CATSIDRDRGSYEQYF
V: TRBV19; D: -; J: TRBJ1-1; size: -; DNA: TGTGCCAGTAGTACCTTCGGAGGGGGCACTGAAGCTTTCTTT; CDR3: CASSTFGGGTEAFF
V: TRBV19; D: TRBD1; J: TRBJ1-1; size: -; DNA: TGTGCCACCATGGACAGGGTTGTTTTGGCTGAAGCTTTCTTT; CDR3: CATMDRVVLAEAFF
V: TRBV10-3; D: -; J: TRBJ2-7; size: -; DNA: TGTGCCATCGGCGGGCAATACGAGCAGTACTTC; CDR3: CAIGGQYEQYF
V: TRBV27; D: -; J: TRBJ2-7; size: -; DNA: TGTGCCAGCAGTGCCGTAAATGCCCCCTACGAGCAGTACTTC; CDR3: CASSAVNAPYEQYF
V: TRBV29-1; D: -; J: TRBJ2-7; size: -; DNA: TGCAGCGTTGAGGGTGGGGGCTCCTACGAGCAGTACTTC; CDR3: CSVEGGGSYEQYF
V: TRBV7-2; D: -; J: TRBJ1-1; size: few; DNA: TGTGCCAGCAGCATAGGCCGCTCTATGAACACTGAAGCTTTCTTT; CDR3: CASSIGRSMNTEAFF
V: TRBV19; D: TRBD1; J: TRBJ2-7; size: -; DNA: TGTGCCAGTAGTCCTCATCCGGGACAGGGGTTATACGAGCAGTACTTC; CDR3: CASSPHPGQGLYEQYF
V: TRBV7-3; D: TRBD2; J: TRBJ2-1; size: -; DNA: TGTGCCAGCAGCTTAATGGCGGGAGGCTCTCGGCCTGAGCAGTTCTTC; CDR3: CASSLMAGGSRPEQFF
V: TRBV15; D: TRBD1; J: TRBJ2-7; size: -; DNA: TGTGCCACCAGCAGAGGCCGGGGACAGGGGGCTTACGAGCAGTACTTC; CDR3: CATSRGRGQGAYEQYF
V: TRBV5-1; D: -; J: TRBJ2-5; size: once; DNA: TGCGCCAGCAGCTTGGGGCGGACAGCCCAAGAGACCCAGTACTTC; CDR3: CASSLGRTAQETQYF
V: TRBV19; D: TRBD1; J: TRBJ1-1; size: -; DNA: TGTGCCAGTAGTACTTGGGGACAGGGGAACACTGAAGCTTTCTTT; CDR3: CASSTWGQGNTEAFF
V: TRBV9; D: -; J: TRBJ2-1; size: -; DNA: TGTGCCAGCACCGAGGGGGCGGGGGCCTACAATGAGCAGTTCTTC; CDR3: CASTEGAGAYNEQFF
V: TRBV11-2; D: -; J: TRBJ2-7; size: -; DNA: TGTGCCAGCAGCTTTGGGGGGGCCATAACCTACGAGCAGTACTTC; CDR3: CASSFGGAITYEQYF
V: TRBV28; D: -; J: TRBJ2-3; size: -; DNA: TGTGCCAGCAGTTTATCCACCCACCGGGGGACAGATACGCAGTATTTT; CDR3: CASSLSTHRGTDTQYF
V: TRBV19; D: TRBD2; J: TRBJ2-2; size: -; DNA: TGTGCCAGTAGTATCGTCCCGAGACTAGCGGTTAACACCGGGGAGCTGTTTTTT; CDR3: CASSIVPRLAVNTGELFF
V: TRBV5-4; D: TRBD2; J: TRBJ2-5; size: -; DNA: TGTGCCAGCAGCTTAAAGCGGGAGAGGCGAGAGACCCAGTACTTC; CDR3: CASSLKRERRETQYF
V: TRBV6-1; D: -; J: TRBJ1-5; size: -; DNA: TGTGCCAGCAGTGATAGCAATCAGCCCCAGCATTTT; CDR3: CASSDSNQPQHF
V: TRBV12-5; D: -; J: TRBJ2-3; size: -; DNA: TGTGCTAGTGGTTTGGTACTCGGCGGCGACACAGATACGCAGTATTTT; CDR3: CASGLVLGGDTDTQYF